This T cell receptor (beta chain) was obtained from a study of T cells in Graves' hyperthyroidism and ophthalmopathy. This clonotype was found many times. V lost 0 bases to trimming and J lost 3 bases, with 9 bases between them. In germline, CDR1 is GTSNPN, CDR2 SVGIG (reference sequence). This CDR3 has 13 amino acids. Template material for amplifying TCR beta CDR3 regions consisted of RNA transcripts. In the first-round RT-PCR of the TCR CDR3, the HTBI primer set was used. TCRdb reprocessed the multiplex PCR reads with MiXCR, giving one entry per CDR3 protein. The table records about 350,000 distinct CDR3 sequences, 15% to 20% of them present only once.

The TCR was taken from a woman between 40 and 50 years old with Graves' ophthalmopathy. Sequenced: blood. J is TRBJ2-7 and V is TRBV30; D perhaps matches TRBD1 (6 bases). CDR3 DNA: TGTGCCTGGAGTGTCCAGGGGTTCTACGAGCAGTACTTC. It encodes CAWSVQGFYEQYF. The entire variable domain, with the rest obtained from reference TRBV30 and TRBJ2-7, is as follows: SQTIHQWPATLVQPVGSPLSLECTVEGTSNPNLYWYRQAAGRGLQLLFYSVGIGQISSEVPQNLSASRPQDRQFILSSKKLLLSDSGFYLCAWSVQGFYEQYFGPGTRLTVT.